This paragraph reports one TCR beta chain. Its antigen is undetermined. These data are taken from a study of cytomegalovirus exposure and HLA in healthy donors. Study-wide findings and caveats: In terms of immune exposure information, only CMV serostatus was available. What a later analysis showed was that several of the most significant clusters appeared linked to common viral pathogens.

The PCR had 60 Vbeta and 13 Jbeta primers. Generated by immunoSEQ multiplex PCR, the TCRdb table keeps only in-frame clones and is missing some. The table has some 150,000 clones, approximately 81% seen once; the top ten hold roughly 7.5%. V was clipped by 3 bases and J by 2 bases, with 11 bases between them. The CDR3 covers 13 residues. Germline V lookup: CDR1 SQVTM, CDR2 ANQGSEA. Sequencing was done on a sample of PBMCs. The rearrangement joins TRBV29-1 to TRBJ2-7, with D possibly TRBD1 on 7 matching bases. The receptor comes from a woman younger than 45 in good health and CMV-seropositive. This CDR3 is CSVEAGGTYEQYF. CDR3 DNA: TGCAGCGTTGAGGCAGGGGGGACCTACGAGCAGTACTTC.